This T cell receptor beta chain emerged from a study of blood T cell repertoires in COVID-19. Study in general: There were acute and convalescent COVID-19 samples, and they came from the United States, Italy and Spain.

Some clones are missing from TCRdb's copy, which holds only in-frame ones; the method was immunoSEQ multiplex PCR. In the table there are around 480,000 clones, 87% of which are singletons. This clone was seen only a few times. Trimming removed 2 bases from V and 4 bases from J; junction bases left unmatched: 5. Germline assignment: CDR1 MNHNS and CDR2 SASEGT. The CDR3 length is 15 residues. The participants were between about 18 and 90 years old and came from 24 US areas. The sequencing input was PBMCs or T cells enriched from blood (not recorded which). The gene calls are TRBV6-1 and TRBJ2-5; TRBD1 matches at 9 bases. The clonotype comes from a woman aged 18-29 years who had recovered from COVID-19. The CDR3 is CASSESPGQGETQYF. The DNA for the CDR3 is TGTGCCAGCAGTGAATCCCCGGGACAGGGAGAGACCCAGTACTTC.